This T cell receptor (beta chain) emerged from a study of CXCR3-negative and CXCR3-positive naive CD8 T cells. Notes on the study in general: CXCR3-positive naive cells had TRB CDR3s that were more hydrophobic than CXCR3-negative naive cells had.

On this clonotype: Its antigen is unidentified.

TRB cDNA libraries were made by UMI-labeled 5' RACE. TCRdb re-called the 5' RACE reads and gives one entry per CDR3 protein, without DNA. This table lists some 50,000 distinct CDR3 sequences. This TCR derives from a human donor in good health. Some clones in this sample may be carry-over from other donors' samples. Sequences were obtained from naive CXCR3+ CD8+ T cells from blood. Subset defined: CD45RO-CCR7+CD27+CD95- naive CD8+ T cells expressing CXCR3 (TNR3+).

CDR3 protein: CASSATVPGETQYF. The chain employs TRBV2 and TRBJ2-5; absent DNA, TCRdb's TRBD1 call cannot be checked. Germline lookup yields CDR1 SNHLY and CDR2 FYNNEI. This CDR3 spans 14 amino acids.